This is a list of T cell receptor beta chains from one sample in a study of shared clonotypes between healthy human individuals. Profiling relied on immunoSEQ multiplex PCR, and the TCRdb table lists in-frame clones only, not all of them. The sample records over a million clones, about 96% being singletons. The source material was naive CD4+ T cells sorted from blood. Every receptor here comes from a man aged 25 to 40 in good health. CDR3s include the opening cysteine and the closing phenylalanine or tryptophan. The order of the fields is clone size, D gene, V gene, J gene, CDR3 protein, CDR3 DNA. A D gene is named only where the DNA matches it firmly. A clone size is listed for some rows: how often the clone was seen (once, few, many), or a class if it is expanded.

>.|TRBD2|TRBV27|TRBJ2-7
CASSLGTSGVYEQYF
TGTGCCAGCAGTTTGGGGACTAGCGGGGTCTACGAGCAGTACTTC
>.|.|TRBV19|TRBJ2-1
CASSRSHGEQFF
TGTGCCAGTAGTAGGTCACACGGTGAGCAGTTCTTC
>.|.|TRBV6-4|TRBJ2-3
CASSKTGGKNTDTQYF
TGTGCCAGCAGTAAAACCGGTGGGAAAAACACAGATACGCAGTATTTT
>.|TRBD2|TRBV6-5|TRBJ2-7
CASRKLAGVGEQYF
TGTGCCAGCAGGAAACTAGCGGGAGTAGGCGAGCAGTACTTC
>.|TRBD2|TRBV7-9|TRBJ2-3
CASSPPLAEPLMRTDTQYF
TGTGCCAGCAGCCCGCCCCTAGCGGAGCCCTTAATGAGGACAGATACGCAGTATTTT
>.|.|TRBV27|TRBJ1-4
CASSSQGRGNEKLFF
TGTGCCAGCAGTTCTCAAGGCCGGGGAAACGAAAAACTGTTTTTT
>.|.|TRBV6-1|TRBJ2-5
CASSDIVTRETQYF
TGTGCCAGCAGTGACATAGTGACGCGAGAGACCCAGTACTTC
>.|.|TRBV4-3|TRBJ1-1
CASSPTANTEAFF
TGCGCCAGCAGTCCCACGGCGAACACTGAAGCTTTCTTT
>few|.|TRBV7-9|TRBJ1-1
CASSLDSVTAFF
TGTGCCAGCAGCTTAGATTCGGTGACAGCTTTCTTT
>.|TRBD1|TRBV27|TRBJ2-5
CASSLPGGTQYF
TGTGCCAGCAGTTTACCAGGGGGGACCCAGTACTTC
>.|.|TRBV27|TRBJ1-3
CASSFAQGNTIYF
TGTGCCAGCAGTTTTGCACAGGGAAACACCATATATTTT
>once|TRBD2|TRBV5-4|TRBJ2-7
CASSSLALDEQYF
TGTGCCAGCAGCTCACTAGCGCTCGACGAGCAGTACTTC
>.|.|TRBV27|TRBJ2-3
CASSSDRSSTDTQYF
TGTGCCAGCAGTTCTGACCGCTCTAGCACAGATACGCAGTATTTT
>.|.|TRBV9|TRBJ1-2
CASSVGADGFYGYTF
TGTGCCAGCAGCGTAGGGGCGGACGGATTCTATGGCTACACCTTC
>.|.|TRBV5-6|TRBJ1-5
CASSLSGAGQPQHF
TGTGCCAGCAGCTTGTCAGGGGCAGGGCAGCCCCAGCATTTT
>once|TRBD1|TRBV7-9|TRBJ1-2
CASSLAMRTGGTDGYTF
TGTGCCAGCAGCTTAGCGATGCGGACAGGGGGGACCGATGGCTACACCTTC
>.|.|TRBV6-1|TRBJ2-2
CASSEANDGELFF
TGTGCCAGCAGTGAAGCAAACGACGGGGAGCTGTTTTTT
>.|.|TRBV9|TRBJ1-3
CASSTRPTEDTIYF
TGTGCCAGCAGCACCAGACCTACTGAGGACACCATATATTTT
>.|.|TRBV18|TRBJ1-2
CASSFQGTRQHYYGYTF
TGTGCCAGCTCGTTTCAGGGGACGCGACAACATTACTATGGCTACACCTTC
>.|TRBD2|TRBV23-1|TRBJ2-3
CASSQKGLAGEGTDTQYF
TGCGCCAGCAGTCAAAAAGGACTAGCGGGGGAAGGCACAGATACGCAGTATTTT
>.|.|TRBV4-1|TRBJ1-3
CASSPGHLSGNTIYF
TGCGCCAGCAGCCCGGGACATCTAAGTGGAAACACCATATATTTT
>.|.|TRBV10-2|TRBJ2-3
CASRGTTQGTDTQYF
TGCGCCAGCAGGGGGACCACCCAGGGGACAGATACGCAGTATTTT
>.|TRBD2|TRBV30|TRBJ2-5
CAWKIAGGSEAQYF
TGTGCCTGGAAGATAGCGGGGGGGTCGGAAGCCCAGTACTTC
>.|.|TRBV7-9|TRBJ2-1
CASSPGDEQFF
TGTGCCAGCAGCCCCGGGGATGAGCAGTTCTTC
>.|.|TRBV11-2|TRBJ1-2
CASSRHGGAVDGYTF
TGTGCCAGCAGCCGGCACGGAGGGGCGGTAGATGGCTACACCTTC
>.|.|TRBV2|TRBJ2-3
CASGDTQYF
TGTGCCAGCGGAGATACGCAGTATTTT
>.|.|TRBV15|TRBJ1-5
CATSTSMYSNQPQHF
TGTGCCACCAGCACTAGTATGTATAGCAATCAGCCCCAGCATTTT
>once|.|TRBV5-6|TRBJ1-1
CASSLVFAGANTEAFF
TGTGCCAGCAGCTTGGTTTTCGCTGGGGCGAACACTGAAGCTTTCTTT
>.|.|TRBV7-2|TRBJ1-2
CASSLSPYYGYTF
TGTGCCAGCAGCTTAAGCCCGTACTATGGCTACACCTTC
>.|TRBD2|TRBV4-3|TRBJ2-1
CASSQERIGTSKFF
TGCGCCAGCAGCCAAGAAAGAATCGGGACTAGCAAGTTCTTC
>.|TRBD1|TRBV29-1|TRBJ2-1
CSAKQGNEQFF
TGCAGCGCCAAACAGGGGAATGAGCAGTTCTTC
>once|.|TRBV11-1|TRBJ2-7
CASSLAPGIYEQYF
TGTGCCAGCAGCTTAGCTCCCGGGATCTACGAGCAGTACTTC
>.|.|TRBV7-6|TRBJ2-2
CASSSTSGGGTGELFF
TGTGCCAGCAGCTCTACAAGCGGAGGTGGGACCGGGGAGCTGTTTTTT
>.|TRBD1|TRBV28|TRBJ1-1
CASSRITGGWKNTEAFF
TGTGCCAGCAGTCGCATAACAGGGGGCTGGAAGAACACTGAAGCTTTCTTT
>.|TRBD1|TRBV6-5|TRBJ2-7
CASRRTTGPDYEQYF
TGTGCCAGCAGGCGAACGACAGGGCCCGACTACGAGCAGTACTTC
>.|TRBD1|TRBV7-9|TRBJ2-3
CASSIPSTGANTDTQYF
TGTGCCAGCAGCATTCCTTCGACAGGGGCAAACACAGATACGCAGTATTTT
>once|.|TRBV5-1|TRBJ2-4
CASSVGTPENIQYF
TGCGCCAGCAGCGTAGGGACACCCGAAAACATTCAGTACTTC
>.|.|TRBV28|TRBJ2-7
CASSFPDTHYEQYF
TGTGCCAGCAGTTTCCCGGACACCCACTACGAGCAGTACTTC
>.|.|TRBV5-1|TRBJ2-7
CASSSNSEQYF
TGCGCCAGCAGCTCAAACAGCGAGCAGTACTTC
>.|.|TRBV4-1|TRBJ2-1
CASSHTKGRSPNEQFF
TGCGCCAGCAGCCACACTAAGGGGAGGTCCCCCAATGAGCAGTTCTTC
>.|.|TRBV6-6|TRBJ2-7
CASRSDTSTHEQYF
TGTGCCAGCAGGTCAGATACTAGTACCCACGAGCAGTACTTC
>.|.|TRBV7-3|TRBJ2-3
CASSLGSTDTQYF
TGTGCCAGCAGCTTGGGCAGCACAGATACGCAGTATTTT
>once|.|TRBV2|TRBJ1-4
CASSDRGFGSTNEKLFF
TGTGCCAGCAGTGATCGAGGTTTCGGTTCTACTAATGAAAAACTGTTTTTT
>.|.|TRBV15|TRBJ2-7
CATSRARRALEEQYF
TGTGCCACCAGCAGAGCTCGGAGGGCCCTCGAGGAGCAGTACTTC
>.|TRBD2|TRBV4-3|TRBJ2-7
CASSQESRLAVPRYF
TGCGCCAGCAGCCAAGAAAGTAGACTAGCGGTCCCCCGATACTTC
>.|.|TRBV28|TRBJ2-2
CASSFGTGELFF
TGTGCCAGCAGTTTCGGGACCGGGGAGCTGTTTTTT
>.|.|TRBV2|TRBJ2-6
CASNLDSSGANVLTF
TGTGCCAGCAACCTTGACAGCTCTGGGGCCAACGTCCTGACTTTC
>once|.|TRBV19|TRBJ1-5
CASRSGRINQPQHF
TGTGCCAGTAGGTCGGGCCGTATCAATCAGCCCCAGCATTTT
>.|.|TRBV7-8|TRBJ2-7
CASSQPRGVEDEQYF
TGTGCCAGCAGCCAGCCGAGGGGGGTTGAGGACGAGCAGTACTTC
>.|TRBD1|TRBV6-5|TRBJ1-5
CASRVDRVGQPQHF
TGTGCCAGCAGGGTCGACAGGGTGGGACAGCCCCAGCATTTT
>.|.|TRBV25-1|TRBJ2-7
CASLGSGQFYEQYF
TGTGCCAGCCTGGGGTCCGGACAGTTCTACGAGCAGTACTTC
>.|.|TRBV5-1|TRBJ2-3
CASSLSVDTQYF
TGCGCCAGCAGCTTGTCTGTAGATACGCAGTATTTT
>.|.|TRBV10-1|TRBJ2-5
CASSAGTAGETQYF
TGCGCCAGCAGCGCCGGGACGGCGGGAGAGACCCAGTACTTC